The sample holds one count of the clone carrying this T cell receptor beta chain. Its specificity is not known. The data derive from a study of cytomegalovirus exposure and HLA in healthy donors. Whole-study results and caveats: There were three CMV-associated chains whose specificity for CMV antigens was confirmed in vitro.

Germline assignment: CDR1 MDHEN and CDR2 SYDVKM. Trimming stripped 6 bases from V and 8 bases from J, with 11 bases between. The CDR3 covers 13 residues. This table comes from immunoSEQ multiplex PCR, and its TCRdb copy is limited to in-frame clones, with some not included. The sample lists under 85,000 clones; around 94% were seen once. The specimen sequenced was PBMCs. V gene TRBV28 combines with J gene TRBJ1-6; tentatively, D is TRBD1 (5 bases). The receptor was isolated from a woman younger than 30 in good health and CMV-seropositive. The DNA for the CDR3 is TGTGCCAGCAGGCGGGACGGAGATTCACCCCTCCACTTT. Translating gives CASRRDGDSPLHF. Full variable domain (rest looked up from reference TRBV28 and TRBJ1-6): DVKVTQSSRYLVKRTGEKVFLECVQDMDHENMFWYRQDPGLGLRLIYFSYDVKMKEKGDIPEGYSVSREKKERFSLILESASTNQTSMYLCASRRDGDSPLHFGNGTRLTVT.